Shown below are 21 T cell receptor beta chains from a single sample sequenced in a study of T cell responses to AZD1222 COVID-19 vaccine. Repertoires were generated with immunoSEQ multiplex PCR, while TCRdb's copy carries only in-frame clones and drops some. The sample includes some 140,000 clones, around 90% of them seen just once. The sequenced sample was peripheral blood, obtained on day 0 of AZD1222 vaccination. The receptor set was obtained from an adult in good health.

DNA of the CDR3: TGTGCCACCAGTGAGACTAGCGGAAAGCAGTACTTC. Its protein is CATSETSGKQYF. The rearrangement links TRBV24-1 to TRBJ2-7, with 9 bases aligning to TRBD2. The CDR3 totals 12 residues. With V trimmed by 4 bases and J by 8 bases, 2 bases remained unmatched. The germline CDR1 and CDR2 sequences are KGHDR and SFDVKD.

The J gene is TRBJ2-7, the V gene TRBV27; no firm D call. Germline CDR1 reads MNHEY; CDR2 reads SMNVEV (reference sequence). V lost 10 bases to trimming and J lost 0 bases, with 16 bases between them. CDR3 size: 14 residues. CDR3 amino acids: CATRRKTTSYEQYF. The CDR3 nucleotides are TGTGCCACCCGCCGCAAGACAACCTCCTACGAGCAGTACTTC.

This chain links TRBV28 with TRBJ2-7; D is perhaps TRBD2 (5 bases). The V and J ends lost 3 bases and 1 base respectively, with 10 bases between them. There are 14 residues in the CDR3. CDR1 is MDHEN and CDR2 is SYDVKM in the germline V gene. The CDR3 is CASSFPRGSYEQYF. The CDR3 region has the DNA TGTGCCAGCAGTTTCCCCCGGGGATCCTACGAGCAGTACTTC.

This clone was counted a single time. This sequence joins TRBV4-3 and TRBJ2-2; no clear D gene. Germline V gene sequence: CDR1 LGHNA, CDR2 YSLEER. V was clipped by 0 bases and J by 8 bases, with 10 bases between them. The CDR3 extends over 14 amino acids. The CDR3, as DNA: TGCGCCAGCAGCCAAGAAGGGTTCTTAGGGGAGCTGTTTTTT. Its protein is CASSQEGFLGELFF.

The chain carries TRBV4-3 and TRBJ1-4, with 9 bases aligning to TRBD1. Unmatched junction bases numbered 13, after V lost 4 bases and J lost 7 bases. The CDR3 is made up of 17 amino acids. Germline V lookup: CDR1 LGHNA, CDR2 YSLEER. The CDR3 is CASSLSLGTGSGEKLFF. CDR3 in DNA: TGCGCCAGCAGCCTTAGTCTCGGGACAGGGTCGGGTGAAAAACTGTTTTTT.

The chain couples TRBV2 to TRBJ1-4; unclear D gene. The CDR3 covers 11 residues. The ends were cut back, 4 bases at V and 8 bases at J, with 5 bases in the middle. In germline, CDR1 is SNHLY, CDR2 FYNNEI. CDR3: CASSVGEKLFF. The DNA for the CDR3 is TGTGCCAGCAGTGTAGGGGAAAAACTGTTTTTT.

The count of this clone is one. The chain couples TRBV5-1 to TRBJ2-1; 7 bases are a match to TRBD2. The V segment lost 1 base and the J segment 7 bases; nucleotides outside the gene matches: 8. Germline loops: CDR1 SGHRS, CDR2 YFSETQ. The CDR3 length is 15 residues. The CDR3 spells CASSLSVTSLNEQFF. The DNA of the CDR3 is TGCGCCAGCAGCTTGTCCGTGACTAGCTTGAATGAGCAGTTCTTC.

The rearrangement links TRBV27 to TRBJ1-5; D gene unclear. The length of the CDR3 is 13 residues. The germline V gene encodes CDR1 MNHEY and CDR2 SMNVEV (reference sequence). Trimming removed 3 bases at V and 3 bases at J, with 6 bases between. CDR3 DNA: TGTGCCAGCAGTTTTGTCTTCAATCAGCCCCAGCATTTT. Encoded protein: CASSFVFNQPQHF.

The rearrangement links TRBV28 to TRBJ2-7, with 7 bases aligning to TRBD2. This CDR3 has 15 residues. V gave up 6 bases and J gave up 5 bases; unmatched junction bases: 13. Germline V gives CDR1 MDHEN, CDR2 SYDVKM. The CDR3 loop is CASRPGTTFGNEQYF. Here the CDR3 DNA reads TGTGCCAGCAGACCCGGGACTACTTTCGGGAACGAGCAGTACTTC.

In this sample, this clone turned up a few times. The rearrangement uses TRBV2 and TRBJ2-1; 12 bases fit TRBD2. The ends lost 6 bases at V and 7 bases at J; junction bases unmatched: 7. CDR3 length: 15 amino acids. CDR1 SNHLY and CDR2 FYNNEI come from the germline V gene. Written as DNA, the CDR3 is TGTGCCAGCAGCTGGACTAGCGGGATGGGTAATGAGCAGTTCTTC. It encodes CASSWTSGMGNEQFF.

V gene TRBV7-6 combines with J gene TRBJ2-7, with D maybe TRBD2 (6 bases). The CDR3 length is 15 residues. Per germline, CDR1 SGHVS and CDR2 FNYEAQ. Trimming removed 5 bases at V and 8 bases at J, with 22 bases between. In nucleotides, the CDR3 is TGTGCCAGCAGCGCCTCGGAGGGTATATCACGTCAGCAGTACTTC. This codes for CASSASEGISRQQYF.

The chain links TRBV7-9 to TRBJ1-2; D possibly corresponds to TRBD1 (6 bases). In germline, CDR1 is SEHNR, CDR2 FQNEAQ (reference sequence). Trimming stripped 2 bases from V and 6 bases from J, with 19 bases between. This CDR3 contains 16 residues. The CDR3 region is CASSLRARQGRNGYTF. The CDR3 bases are TGTGCCAGCAGCTTAAGGGCCCGGCAGGGGCGGAATGGCTACACCTTC.

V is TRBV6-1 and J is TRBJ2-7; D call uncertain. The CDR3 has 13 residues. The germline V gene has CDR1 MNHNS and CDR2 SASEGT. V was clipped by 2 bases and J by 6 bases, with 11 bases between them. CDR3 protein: CASSESPRAEQYF. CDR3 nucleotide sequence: TGTGCCAGCAGTGAATCCCCTAGGGCCGAGCAGTACTTC.

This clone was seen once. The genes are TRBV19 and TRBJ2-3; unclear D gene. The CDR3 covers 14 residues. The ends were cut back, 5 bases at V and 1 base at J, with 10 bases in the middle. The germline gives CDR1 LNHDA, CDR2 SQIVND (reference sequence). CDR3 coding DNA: TGTGCCAGTAGTCCGCCCCGCCGCACAGATACGCAGTATTTT. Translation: CASSPPRRTDTQYF.

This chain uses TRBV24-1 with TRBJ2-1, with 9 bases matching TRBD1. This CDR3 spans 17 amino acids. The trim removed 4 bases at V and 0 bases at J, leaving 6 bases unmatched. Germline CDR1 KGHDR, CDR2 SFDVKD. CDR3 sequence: CATSEPRTGASYNEQFF. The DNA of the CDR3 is TGTGCCACCAGTGAACCCAGGACAGGGGCCTCCTACAATGAGCAGTTCTTC.

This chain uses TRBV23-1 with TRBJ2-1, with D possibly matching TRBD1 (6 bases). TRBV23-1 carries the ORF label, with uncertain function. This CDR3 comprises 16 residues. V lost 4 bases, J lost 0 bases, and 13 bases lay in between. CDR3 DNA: TGCGCCAGCAGTCTTTCGACAGGAAGCTCCTACAATGAGCAGTTCTTC. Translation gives CASSLSTGSSYNEQFF.

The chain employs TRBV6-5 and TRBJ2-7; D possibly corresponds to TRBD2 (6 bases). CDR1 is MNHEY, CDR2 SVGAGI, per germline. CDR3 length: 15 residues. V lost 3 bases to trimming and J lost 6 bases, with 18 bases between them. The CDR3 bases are TGTGCCAGCAGTTATCAGGGAGGCCTCCTTGGCGAGCAGTACTTC. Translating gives CASSYQGGLLGEQYF.

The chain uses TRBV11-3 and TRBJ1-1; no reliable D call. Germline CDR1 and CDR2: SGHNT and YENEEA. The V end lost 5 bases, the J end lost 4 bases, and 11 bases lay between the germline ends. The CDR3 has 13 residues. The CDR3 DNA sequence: TGTGCCAGCAGCGTCCGCGGAGGCACTGAAGCTTTCTTT. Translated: CASSVRGGTEAFF.

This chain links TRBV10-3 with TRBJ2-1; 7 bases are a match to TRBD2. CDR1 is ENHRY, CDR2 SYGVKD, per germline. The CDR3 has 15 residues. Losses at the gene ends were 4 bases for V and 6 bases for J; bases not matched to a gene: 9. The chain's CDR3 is CAISGEGGPANEQFF. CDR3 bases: TGTGCCATCAGTGGGGAGGGAGGGCCTGCCAATGAGCAGTTCTTC.

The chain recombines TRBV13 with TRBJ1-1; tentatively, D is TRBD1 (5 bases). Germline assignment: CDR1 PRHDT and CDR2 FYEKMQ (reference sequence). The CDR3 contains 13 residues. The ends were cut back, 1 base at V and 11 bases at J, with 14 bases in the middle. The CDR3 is CASSLEALYRAFF. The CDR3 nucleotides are TGTGCCAGCAGCTTAGAGGCCCTATACAGGGCTTTCTTT.

CDR3 nucleotides: TGTGCCAGCAGTGCTCCCCCTAATAACAATGAGCAGTTCTTC. Encoded protein: CASSAPPNNNEQFF. The genes are TRBV28 and TRBJ2-1, with D unclear. CDR1 and CDR2 (germline): MDHEN, SYDVKM. The V and J ends lost 5 bases and 5 bases respectively, with 13 bases between them. The CDR3 has 14 residues.